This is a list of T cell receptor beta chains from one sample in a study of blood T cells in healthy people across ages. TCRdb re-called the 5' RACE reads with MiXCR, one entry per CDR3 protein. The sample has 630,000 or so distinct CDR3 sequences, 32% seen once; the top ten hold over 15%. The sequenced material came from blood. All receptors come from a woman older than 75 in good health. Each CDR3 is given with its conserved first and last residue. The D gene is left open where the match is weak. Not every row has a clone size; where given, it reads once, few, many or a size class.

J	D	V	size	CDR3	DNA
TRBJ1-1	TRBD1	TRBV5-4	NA	CASSWRRTGHTEAFF	TGTGCCAGCAGCTGGCGCCGGACAGGGCACACTGAAGCTTTCTTT
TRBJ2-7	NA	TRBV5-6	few	CASSGRGRGFDEQYF	TGTGCCAGCAGCGGAAGGGGCAGGGGCTTCGACGAGCAGTACTTC
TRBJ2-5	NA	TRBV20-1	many	CSARSRTPRTQYF	TGCAGTGCTAGGAGCAGGACTCCTCGGACCCAGTACTTC
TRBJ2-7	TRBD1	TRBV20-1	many	CSASSDRAYEQYF	TGCAGTGCTAGCTCCGACAGGGCCTACGAGCAGTACTTC
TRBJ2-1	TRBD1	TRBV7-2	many	CASSPDRGGEQFF	TGTGCCAGCAGCCCAGACAGGGGAGGTGAGCAGTTCTTC
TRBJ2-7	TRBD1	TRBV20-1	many	CSARGPGQGENEQYF	TGCAGTGCTAGAGGCCCGGGACAGGGGGAAAACGAGCAGTACTTC
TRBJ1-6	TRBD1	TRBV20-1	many	CSAAGDSRNSPLHF	TGCAGTGCAGCGGGGGACAGTAGGAATTCACCCCTCCACTTT
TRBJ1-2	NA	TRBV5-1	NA	CASSWDGTIYGYTF	TGCGCCAGCAGCTGGGACGGGACAATCTATGGCTACACCTTC
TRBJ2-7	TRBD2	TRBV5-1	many	CASSSRGGVSYEQYF	TGCGCCAGCAGTTCCCGCGGGGGGGTTTCCTACGAGCAGTACTTC
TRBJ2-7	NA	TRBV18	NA	CASSQSSNSYEQYF	TGTGCCAGCTCACAGAGCTCTAATTCCTACGAGCAGTACTTC
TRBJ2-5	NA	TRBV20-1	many	CSARSQGLHQETQYF	TGCAGTGCTAGGTCGCAGGGGCTCCACCAAGAGACCCAGTACTTC
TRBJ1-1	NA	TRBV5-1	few	CASSLDAGQRNTEAFF	TGCGCCAGCAGCTTGGATGCAGGGCAACGGAACACTGAAGCTTTCTTT
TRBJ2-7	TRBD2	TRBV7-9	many	CASSLVGLDYEQYF	TGTGCCAGCAGCTTAGTGGGACTAGACTACGAGCAGTACTTC
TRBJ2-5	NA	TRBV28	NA	CASSLLGRGAETQYF	TGTGCCAGCAGTTTATTGGGCCGGGGGGCCGAGACCCAGTACTTC
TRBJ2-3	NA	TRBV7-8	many	CASTAEGATQYF	TGTGCCAGCACCGCGGAGGGGGCTACGCAGTATTTT
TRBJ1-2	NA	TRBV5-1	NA	CASSVRGGVGGYIF	TGCGCCAGCAGCGTGCGAGGGGGGGTTGGTGGCTACATCTTC
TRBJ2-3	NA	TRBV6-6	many	CASSLYTRSTDTQYF	TGTGCCAGCAGCCTATACACTCGAAGCACAGATACGCAGTATTTT
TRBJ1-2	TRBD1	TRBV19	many	CASSPGQGGYGYTF	TGTGCCAGCAGCCCTGGACAGGGAGGGTATGGCTACACCTTC
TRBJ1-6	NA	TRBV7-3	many	CASSLTSGYNSPLHF	TGTGCCAGCAGCTTAACCTCGGGATATAATTCACCCCTCCACTTT
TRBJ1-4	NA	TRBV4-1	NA	CANSRGVSNEKLFF	TGCGCCAACAGCCGAGGGGTATCTAATGAAAAACTGTTTTTT
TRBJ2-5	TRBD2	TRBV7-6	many	CASSPGTSGGETQYF	TGTGCCAGCAGCCCGGGGACTAGCGGGGGGGAGACCCAGTACTTC
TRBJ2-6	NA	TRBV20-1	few	CSAWAVPGANVLTF	TGCAGTGCTTGGGCCGTCCCTGGGGCCAACGTCCTGACTTTC
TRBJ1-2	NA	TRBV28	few	CASSYGSPYGYTF	TGTGCCAGCTCATACGGCAGCCCCTATGGCTACACCTTC
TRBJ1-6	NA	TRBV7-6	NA	CASSLDQLYNSPLHF	TGTGCCAGCAGCTTAGATCAGCTCTATAATTCACCCCTCCACTTT
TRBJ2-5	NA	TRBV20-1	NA	CSASGPFWEQYF	TGCAGTGCTAGCGGGCCCTTTTGGGAGCAGTACTTC
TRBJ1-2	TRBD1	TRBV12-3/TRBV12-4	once	CASRVTGGRYTF	TGTGCCAGCAGAGTGACAGGGGGCCGCTACACCTTC
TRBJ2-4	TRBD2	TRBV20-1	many	CSARPGGAIGAKNIQYF	TGCAGTGCCAGGCCGGGGGGGGCGATTGGGGCCAAAAACATTCAGTACTTC
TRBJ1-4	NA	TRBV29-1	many	CSVEVTGSGEKLFF	TGCAGCGTTGAAGTTACAGGGAGTGGGGAAAAACTGTTTTTT